This is a list of T cell receptor beta chains from one sample in a study of response to subunit inactivated influenza vaccine. TCRdb recomputed calls from the RT-PCR reads with MiXCR, one row per CDR3 protein. Of roughly 170,000 distinct CDR3 sequences in the sample, 9.2% were seen once. Material: non-naive T cells sorted from PBMCs, obtained on the day of vaccination. The receptors originated from a man aged 50 or older who received an inactivated influenza vaccine. Both conserved end residues are part of each CDR3. The order of the fields is clone size, J gene, D gene, V gene, CDR3 DNA, CDR3 protein. A D gene is named only where the DNA matches it firmly. Not all rows give a size; the values are once, few, many and, for expanded clones, a class.

>few|TRBJ2-7|TRBD2|TRBV20-1
TGCAGTGCTAGCCATCAAGCTAGCGGGAGGGCTTACGAGCAGTACTTC
CSASHQASGRAYEQYF
>many|TRBJ1-2|NA|TRBV2
TGTGCCAGCAGTGAATTAAGGTCGCGGGGCTACACCTTC
CASSELRSRGYTF
>NA|TRBJ2-5|NA|TRBV29-1
TGCAGCGGTGACAGGCAAGGGCAAGAGACCCAGTACTTC
CSGDRQGQETQYF
>NA|TRBJ2-5|TRBD1|TRBV5-1
TGCGCCAGCAGCTTGGTGATGATCGGGACAGGGAGAGAGACCCAGTACTTC
CASSLVMIGTGRETQYF
>many|TRBJ2-7|NA|TRBV7-9
TGTGCCAGCAGCTTATATCTCCAGAATTCCCCTTACGAGCAGTACTTC
CASSLYLQNSPYEQYF
>many|TRBJ2-5|TRBD2|TRBV29-1
TGCAGCGTTGAACGCCTAGCGGGACAAGAGACCCAGTACTTC
CSVERLAGQETQYF
>NA|TRBJ2-1|TRBD2|TRBV7-9
TGTGCCAGCATTGCGGGGCTAGCGGAAATATACAATGAGCAGTTCTTC
CASIAGLAEIYNEQFF
>few|TRBJ2-1|NA|TRBV27
TGTGCCAGCAGTTTCCGTAGTGTACCTGAGCAGTTCTTC
CASSFRSVPEQFF
>NA|TRBJ1-4|NA|TRBV29-1
TGCAGCGCTGGCGGACCGGAAAAACTGTTTTTT
CSAGGPEKLFF
>NA|TRBJ2-5|NA|TRBV12-3/TRBV12-4
TGTGCCAGCAGGGGTTTACCACTAGGCCCCCAAGAGACCCAGTACTTC
CASRGLPLGPQETQYF
>few|TRBJ1-2|NA|TRBV9
TGTGCCAGCAGCGCTACCCCTTTCCCCGACGGAAAAAATGGCTACACCTTC
CASSATPFPDGKNGYTF
>many|TRBJ1-1|NA|TRBV5-1
TGCGCCAGCAGCCCGGTGGGGGGCACTGAAGCTTTCTTT
CASSPVGGTEAFF
>many|TRBJ1-2|NA|TRBV12-3/TRBV12-4
TGTGCCAGCAGTTTTCCCCGTCCTAACTATGGCTACACCTTC
CASSFPRPNYGYTF
>few|TRBJ2-7|NA|TRBV4-3
TGCGCCAGCAGCCAAGCAGGGGGGCTTAAGACCTACGAGCAGTACTTC
CASSQAGGLKTYEQYF
>NA|TRBJ2-5|NA|TRBV7-2
TGTGCCAGCAGCTTAGTAGTGACTATTTCAGAGACCCAGTACTTC
CASSLVVTISETQYF
>few|TRBJ2-5|NA|TRBV5-5
TGTGCCAGCAGCCCACGGAGGGACCCGGAGACCCAGTACTTC
CASSPRRDPETQYF
>many|TRBJ2-3|TRBD2|TRBV14
TGTGCCAGCAGCCCTAGCGGACACACAGATACGCAGTATTTT
CASSPSGHTDTQYF
>NA|TRBJ2-5|NA|TRBV14
TGTGCCAGCAGCCAAGATCACCCCAGGCGAGAGACCCAGTACTTC
CASSQDHPRRETQYF
>few|TRBJ2-7|NA|TRBV6-2/TRBV6-3
TGTGCCAGCAGCATACTGGGTGGCCAATTCTACGAGCAGTACTTC
CASSILGGQFYEQYF
>many|TRBJ1-1|NA|TRBV5-1
TGCGCCAGCAGCCCCAGACCACCGACAGGAGTGAACACTGAAGCTTTCTTT
CASSPRPPTGVNTEAFF
>few|TRBJ2-7|NA|TRBV18
TGTGCCAGCTCACCGGACCGACAGCGCTACGAGCAGTACTTC
CASSPDRQRYEQYF
>many|TRBJ1-2|NA|TRBV20-1
TGCAGTGCTAGAGTAGGGACCGACTATGGCTACACCTTC
CSARVGTDYGYTF
>NA|TRBJ2-2|NA|TRBV7-9
TGTGCCAGCAGCCCGAACCTGTGGAGGGCGAACACCGGGGAGCTGTTTTTT
CASSPNLWRANTGELFF
>few|TRBJ1-2|NA|TRBV6-5
TGTGCCAGCAGTTATTCCGGGAGGAGGAACTATGGCTACACCTTC
CASSYSGRRNYGYTF
>few|TRBJ2-5|NA|TRBV20-1
TGCAGTGCTAGAGATCACGTCGTCAGAGAGACCCAGTACTTC
CSARDHVVRETQYF